This T cell receptor beta chain was recorded in a study of glioma-infiltrating T cells. Germline V gene data show CDR1 as DFQATT and CDR2 as SNEGSKA (reference sequence). The CDR3 runs to 13 residues. V was clipped by 1 base and J by 3 bases, with 7 bases between them. Notes on the study in general: CDR3 overlap between tissue and blood was very small. Gliomas, especially low-grade, showed above-expected tissue-blood divergence; non-neoplastic patients showed below.

With respect to this clonotype: Antigen specificity is unknown.

The iRepertoire nested amplicon-rescue multiplex PCR amplified TCR alpha and beta CDR3s from RNA. TCRdb fed the multiplex PCR reads into MiXCR, producing one record per CDR3 protein. This sample yields around 100,000 distinct CDR3 sequences, of which under 30% are seen a single time; 44% belongs to the top ten. This TCR was recovered from a human donor with low-grade glioma or glioblastoma, undergoing nonglioma brain surgery, or in good health (not recorded which). What was sequenced was glioma tissue, nonneoplastic brain tissue, or PBMCs (not recorded which). V and J are TRBV20-1 and TRBJ2-1; D uncertain. The CDR3 here is CSARVGNYNEQFF. The CDR3 DNA sequence: TGCAGTGCTAGAGTAGGGAACTACAATGAGCAGTTCTTC.